Listed here are 21 T cell receptor beta chains from one sample, sequenced in a study of T cells in Graves' hyperthyroidism and ophthalmopathy (dated 2019 in TCRdb). The protocol used for the library was multiplex PCR. Sequencing was carried out with an Illumina HiSeq 2000. Amplification of TCR beta CDR3 regions was carried out from RNA transcripts. For the first round of RT-PCR on the TCR CDR3, the HTBI primer set was used together with the Qiagen OneStep RT-PCR kit. The public sequencing data were trimmed at Q25 with fastp and processed into clonotypes with MiXCR by TCRdb, which kept only in-frame beta chains. One record per CDR3 amino acid sequence lists the most common genes and DNA. The table for this sample lists hundreds of thousands of distinct CDR3 sequences; 40% to 55% of them were counted only once. The ten largest clones take up roughly 8.2% of the sample. Sequencing was done on a sample of peripheral blood or thyroid tissue (not recorded which). These receptors all stem from a woman between 18 and 29 years old with Graves' hyperthyroidism. Donor details come from another sample of the same person, matched by shared clones.

As to this clonotype: In this CDR3 the conserved last residue, phenylalanine or tryptophan, is missing, so a read error is likely. Written as DNA, the CDR3 is TGCAGTGCTAGACGGCTAGCGGGAGGGATCGAGCAGTACCTC. Its translation: CSARRLAGGIEQYL. The rearrangement uses TRBV20-1 and TRBJ2-5; 12 bases map to TRBD2. The J call may be incorrect, as the DNA end agrees better with TRBJ2-7. Germline V gives CDR1 DFQATT, CDR2 SNEGSKA (reference sequence). CDR3 length equals 14 residues.

This clonotype was observed a handful of times. The genes are TRBV19 and TRBJ1-2; no definite D call. The CDR3 runs 12 residues. Germline CDR1 LNHDA, CDR2 SQIVND (reference sequence). V was trimmed by 2 bases and J by 5 bases, leaving 6 bases between them. In nucleotides, the CDR3 is TGTGCCAGTAGTATAAAAGTGTATGGCTACACCTTC. This sequence encodes CASSIKVYGYTF. The variable domain in full, completed from reference TRBV19 and TRBJ1-2, reads DGGITQSPKYLFRKEGQNVTLSCEQNLNHDAMYWYRQDPGQGLRLIYYSQIVNDFQKGDIAEGYSVSREKKESFPLTVTSAQKNPTAFYLCASSIKVYGYTFGSGTRLTVV.

The chain employs TRBV10-3 and TRBJ1-2, with D unclear. The germline CDR1 and CDR2 sequences are ENHRY and SYGVKD. The CDR3 loop spans 13 amino acids. The V end lost 3 bases, the J end lost 3 bases, and 8 bases lay between the germline ends. CDR3 residues: CAISEVLHYGYTF. Here the CDR3 DNA reads TGTGCCATCAGTGAAGTTCTTCACTATGGCTACACCTTC.

A word on this clonotype: A much larger clonotype is one base distant, so this may be a read error. The chain recombines TRBV10-2 with TRBJ1-6; tentatively, D is TRBD1 (5 bases). The V end was cut by 8 bases, the J end by 9 bases, with 20 bases between. Germline V lookup: CDR1 WSHSY, CDR2 SAAADI. The CDR3 totals 15 residues. The CDR3 loop is CASAPGRGGFSPLHF. In DNA, the CDR3 is TGCGCCAGCGCCCCTGGGAGGGGAGGATTTTCACCCCTCCACTTT.

In its sample, this clonotype was seen a few times. The chain combines TRBV2 with TRBJ2-7; TRBD2 matches 10 bases. Unmatched junction bases numbered 13, after V lost 5 bases and J lost 3 bases. From germline, CDR1 is SNHLY and CDR2 FYNNEI. This CDR3 has 17 residues. Written as DNA, the CDR3 is TGTGCCAGCAGTTTAGGGGCCGAGGCTAGCGGGAGCTACGAGCAGTACTTC. This sequence encodes CASSLGAEASGSYEQYF. The full variable domain, completed using reference TRBV2 and TRBJ2-7, is EPEVTQTPSHQVTQMGQEVILRCVPISNHLYFYWYRQILGQKVEFLVSFYNNEISEKSEIFDDQFSVERPDGSNFTLKIRSTKLEDSAMYFCASSLGAEASGSYEQYFGPGTRLTVT.

This clonotype was picked up many times. The chain has TRBV12-3 or TRBV12-4 and TRBJ1-2; no definite D call. The CDR3 runs 13 residues. V lost 4 bases and J lost 2, with 8 bases in between. CDR3: CASSSSLNYGYTF. CDR3 bases: TGTGCCAGCAGTTCTAGCCTGAACTATGGCTACACCTTC.

This clonotype showed up many times. The chain joins TRBV10-3 to TRBJ2-2, with 7 bases lining up with TRBD1. The CDR3 has 15 residues. The germline V gene has CDR1 ENHRY and CDR2 SYGVKD. V gave up 7 bases and J gave up 3 bases; unmatched junction bases: 8. In nucleotides, the CDR3 is TGTGCCATCAAGAGAGGGGGCGTCGACACCGGGGAGCTGTTTTTT. This sequence encodes CAIKRGGVDTGELFF.

This clonotype was observed a few times. The CDR3 spells CASSPTEDYGYTF. Written as DNA, the CDR3 is TGTGCCAGCAGCCCTACGGAAGACTATGGCTACACCTTC. V is TRBV25-1 and J is TRBJ1-2; D gene uncertain. CDR3 length equals 13 residues. Trimming stripped 6 bases from V and 3 bases from J, with 11 bases between. Looked up from germline, CDR1 is MGHDK and CDR2 is SYGVNS.

On this clonotype itself: This may arise from a read error, as a much more abundant clone is one base away. CDR3: CAISESMGGQTLYGYTF. Written as DNA, the CDR3 is TGTGCCATCAGTGAGTCGATGGGGGGCCAGACCCTCTATGGCTACACCTTC. J is TRBJ1-2 and V is TRBV10-3; weak D call: TRBD1 (6 bases). This CDR3 is built from 17 residues. Germline values: CDR1 ENHRY, CDR2 SYGVKD. V was pared by 0 bases and J by 4 bases, with 18 bases between.

The chain couples TRBV2 to TRBJ1-2, with 7 bases lining up with TRBD1. V gave up 8 bases and J gave up 7 bases; unmatched junction bases: 10. CDR1 is SNHLY and CDR2 is FYNNEI in the germline V gene. The CDR3 extends over 13 amino acids. Here the CDR3 reads CASGYDRVRGYTF. The DNA of the CDR3 is TGTGCCAGCGGGTATGACAGGGTTCGTGGCTACACCTTC.

There are a few counts of this clonotype. The chain couples TRBV9 to TRBJ2-5, with TRBD2 identical over 13 bases. J was trimmed by 4 bases and V by 0 bases; bases with no gene match: 6. The CDR3 runs to 17 residues. Germline-derived CDR1 and CDR2 are SGDLS and YYNGEE. DNA of the CDR3: TGTGCCAGCAGCGTAGGGCCGGGACTAGCGGGAAGAGAGACCCAGTACTTC. Encoded protein: CASSVGPGLAGRETQYF.

Only a few counts were recorded for this clonotype. The CDR3 DNA is TGTGCCAGTTGTCGGTCGGGCTATGGCTACACCTTC. Its translation is CASCRSGYGYTF. The chain carries TRBV19 and TRBJ1-2, with D hard to call. The CDR3 has 12 residues. V lost 8 bases and J lost 4, with 11 bases in between. Germline V gives CDR1 LNHDA, CDR2 SQIVND (reference sequence).

Ten or more counts support this clonotype. The chain recombines TRBV7-7 with TRBJ2-5; D is uncertain. This CDR3 has 15 residues. In germline, CDR1 is SSHAT, CDR2 FNYEAQ (reference sequence). Trimming left V 5 bases short and J 5 bases short, with 18 bases between. As DNA, the CDR3 is TGTGCCAGCAGCAGTGGACCACAAGTTCACGAGACCCAGTACTTC. This translates into CASSSGPQVHETQYF.

The CDR3 here is CASSKWETQYF. The CDR3, as DNA: TGTGCCAGCAGTAAGTGGGAGACCCAGTACTTC. The gene calls are TRBV6-6 and TRBJ2-5; no definite D call. Trimming took 5 bases from V and 5 from J, leaving 6 bases between them. CDR1 and CDR2 from the germline V gene are MNHNY and SVGAGI (reference sequence). The CDR3 runs 11 residues.

V and J are TRBV6-5 and TRBJ2-5; 7 bases fit TRBD1. Germline CDR1 is MNHEY and CDR2 is SVGAGI. This CDR3 region has 16 residues. With 2 bases clipped from V and 4 bases from J, the junction kept 10 bases outside the gene matches. CDR3 in DNA: TGTGCCAGCAGTTACGTTAGACAGGGAAGGGGAGAGACCCAGTACTTC. This translates into CASSYVRQGRGETQYF.

This clonotype was seen only a few times. The chain links TRBV6-6 to TRBJ2-7, with TRBD2 identical over 8 bases. The CDR3 has 15 amino acids. Germline CDR1 reads MNHNY; CDR2 reads SVGAGI (reference sequence). V was pared by 5 bases and J by 5 bases, with 11 bases of the junction left unmatched. The CDR3 spells CASSELERELNEQYF. The CDR3 DNA reads TGTGCCAGCAGTGAACTCGAGCGGGAGCTCAACGAGCAGTACTTC.

A single count supports this clonotype. The chain joins TRBV7-6 to TRBJ2-7, with TRBD2 identical over 9 bases. The CDR3 consists of 14 residues. CDR1 is SGHVS, CDR2 FNYEAQ, per germline. Germline trimming cut 1 base from V and 9 bases from J; bases unmatched to any gene: 7. CDR3 nucleotides: TGTGCCAGCAGCTTAGATAGCGGGGGAGGAGGGCAGTACTTC. It codes for CASSLDSGGGGQYF.

The rearrangement joins TRBV6-2 or TRBV6-3 to TRBJ1-5; no clear D gene. The CDR3 sequence is 13 residues long. Germline V gene lookup returns CDR1 MNHEY and CDR2 SVGEGT. Trimming took 6 bases from V and 9 from J, leaving 15 bases between them. CDR3 sequence: CASRLRFVGPQHF. CDR3 nucleotide sequence: TGTGCCAGCAGACTCCGATTCGTTGGGCCCCAGCATTTT.

The V and J genes are TRBV7-6 and TRBJ2-6; the D is unclear. V was clipped by 5 bases and J by 12 bases, with 8 bases between them. Germline CDR1 is SGHVS and CDR2 is FNYEAQ. The CDR3 consists of 11 residues. The CDR3 reads CASSPEVVLTF. Here the CDR3 DNA reads TGTGCCAGCAGCCCGGAAGTCGTCCTGACTTTC.

The V and J genes are TRBV20-1 and TRBJ1-6; weak D call: TRBD1 (6 bases). V was cut by 3 bases and J by 10 bases, with 13 bases left in between. The CDR3 is made up of 13 amino acids. Germline CDR1 and CDR2: DFQATT and SNEGSKA (reference sequence). Here the CDR3 reads CSARGGAGSPLHF. CDR3 DNA: TGCAGTGCTAGGGGGGGGGCAGGATCACCCCTCCACTTT.

V and J are TRBV11-1 and TRBJ1-2; possibly TRBD1 for D (6 bases). Trimming shortened V by 5 bases and J by 4 bases, and 20 bases separated the two germline ends. Germline V gene data show CDR1 as SGHAT and CDR2 as FQDESV (reference sequence). This CDR3 contains 16 residues. The CDR3 sequence is CASSKKGEPGPYGYTF. As DNA, the CDR3 is TGTGCCAGCAGCAAGAAGGGGGAGCCAGGGCCCTATGGCTACACCTTC.